This is a list of T cell receptor beta chains from one sample in a study of T cells in Graves' hyperthyroidism and ophthalmopathy. MiXCR was run by TCRdb on the multiplex PCR reads, yielding one entry per CDR3 protein. The table includes hundreds of thousands of distinct CDR3 sequences, 17% detected once. Sample: blood. The receptors come from a woman aged 18-29 years with Graves' ophthalmopathy. Each CDR3 is given with its conserved first and last residue. The D gene is left open where the match is weak. A row's size may be missing; if present it is once, few, many or a size class.

V	size	J	D	DNA	CDR3
TRBV9	-	TRBJ1-3	-	TGTGCCAGCAGCGTAGAACGCTCTGGAAACACCATATATTTT	CASSVERSGNTIYF
TRBV15	few	TRBJ2-3	-	TGTGCCACCAGCAGTAGCACAGATACGCAGTATTTT	CATSSSTDTQYF
TRBV20-1	-	TRBJ1-1	-	TGCAGTGCTAGAGTGGGTACCAGGTCGATGAACGCTGAAGCTTTCTTT	CSARVGTRSMNAEAFF
TRBV27	-	TRBJ2-7	TRBD2	TGTGCCAGCAGCGCAAGCGGGAGGGCCGACTACGAGCAGTACTTC	CASSASGRADYEQYF
TRBV24-1	few	TRBJ2-2	TRBD2	TGTGCCACCAGTGATTCTAGGGAGGGGTACACCGGGGAGCTGTTTTTT	CATSDSREGYTGELFF
TRBV20-1	-	TRBJ1-5	TRBD1	TGCAGTGCCTTGACAGGGTCCCAGCCCCAGCATTTT	CSALTGSQPQHF
TRBV10-3	few	TRBJ2-2	TRBD1	TGTGCCATTTCGACAGGGAAGGCCGGGGAGCTGTTTTTT	CAISTGKAGELFF
TRBV12-3/TRBV12-4	many	TRBJ1-3	-	TGTGCCAGCAAAGTCTCCTCTGGAAACACCATATATTTT	CASKVSSGNTIYF
TRBV6-6	many	TRBJ2-7	-	TGTGCCAGCAGTTACTCCGGGACCAAGCTAACCTACGAGCAGTACTTC	CASSYSGTKLTYEQYF
TRBV2	many	TRBJ2-7	-	TGTGCCGAGGGTGCAAGATCCTACGAGCAGTACTTC	CAEGARSYEQYF
TRBV6-1	many	TRBJ2-1	TRBD2	TGTGCCAGCAGTTACGCGGGAGAACGCCTTGGTGACCGCAATGAGCAGTTCTTC	CASSYAGERLGDRNEQFF
TRBV6-2/TRBV6-3	few	TRBJ2-7	-	TGTGCCAGCAACCAACTGGGGTTGAGCTCCTACGAGCAGTACTTC	CASNQLGLSSYEQYF
TRBV29-1	many	TRBJ2-7	TRBD2	TGCAGCGCCAACGAAGCGGGGGACGAGCAGTACTTC	CSANEAGDEQYF
TRBV4-1	many	TRBJ2-7	TRBD1	TGCGCCAGCAGCCAAGATCGACAGGGCTACGAGCAGTACTTC	CASSQDRQGYEQYF
TRBV11-2	many	TRBJ2-5	TRBD1	TGTGCCAGCAGCTCTCGGGACAGGGGGCCAGAGACCCAGTACTTC	CASSSRDRGPETQYF
TRBV19	few	TRBJ1-1	-	TGTGCCAGTAGTCAGACTCCATCAGGGAGAACTGAAGCTTTCTTT	CASSQTPSGRTEAFF
TRBV6-1	-	TRBJ2-2	TRBD2	TGTGCCAGCAGGGACGCACTAGCGCACACCGGGGAGCTGTTTTTT	CASRDALAHTGELFF
TRBV29-1	-	TRBJ2-4	TRBD1	TGCAGCGTTGATCTTGGGACAGGGGAGGGAAACATTCAGTACTTC	CSVDLGTGEGNIQYF
TRBV28	many	TRBJ2-7	TRBD1	TGTGCCAGCAGTTCACGGACAGGGTACGAGCAGTACTTC	CASSSRTGYEQYF